Listed below are T cell receptor beta chains from one sample, sequenced in a study of T cells in Graves' hyperthyroidism and ophthalmopathy. TCRdb passed the multiplex PCR reads through MiXCR, listing each CDR3 protein once. The sample lists around 200,000 distinct CDR3 sequences, about 16% occurring once. The sequencing sample was made of blood. The receptors stem from a man aged 35-49 years with Graves' hyperthyroidism. The CDR3 runs from the conserved cysteine through the conserved F or W. D genes are given only for firm matches. Some rows mark clone size as missing; the rest say once, few, many or name a class of expanded clone.

v_gene	abundance	j_gene	d_gene	CDR3aa	CDR3nt
TRBV7-8	.	TRBJ2-7	.	CASSSWKTYEQYF	TGTGCCAGCAGCTCCTGGAAGACCTACGAGCAGTACTTC
TRBV14	.	TRBJ1-1	.	CASSQGQRTEAFF	TGTGCCAGCAGCCAAGGGCAGCGCACTGAAGCTTTCTTT
TRBV24-1	many	TRBJ1-5	TRBD1	CATSVQGASQPQHF	TGTGCCACCAGTGTCCAGGGGGCTAGTCAGCCCCAGCATTTT
TRBV28	.	TRBJ2-2	.	CASSLRRDTGELFF	TGTGCCAGCAGTTTGAGGCGGGACACCGGGGAGCTGTTTTTT
TRBV6-1	many	TRBJ1-5	.	CASSEFDQPQHF	TGTGCCAGCAGTGAATTCGACCAGCCCCAGCATTTT
TRBV28	many	TRBJ1-2	.	CASSPDIWGSGGYTF	TGTGCCAGCAGCCCTGACATCTGGGGTTCAGGTGGCTACACCTTC
TRBV5-8	.	TRBJ2-2	TRBD2	CASSFPSGGNTGELFF	TGTGCCAGCAGCTTCCCTAGCGGGGGAAACACCGGGGAGCTGTTTTTT
TRBV7-3	many	TRBJ2-7	.	CASTQSMAGQEGLYEQYF	TGTGCCAGCACCCAATCTATGGCGGGACAAGAAGGCCTATACGAGCAGTACTTC
TRBV3-1	.	TRBJ2-1	.	CASSQVVGGEQFF	TGTGCCAGCAGCCAAGTGGTGGGGGGTGAGCAGTTCTTC
TRBV7-9	once	TRBJ2-7	TRBD1	CASSLTGQDTYEQYF	TGTGCCAGCAGCTTGACCGGACAGGATACCTACGAGCAGTACTTC
TRBV6-2/TRBV6-3	many	TRBJ1-2	.	CASSYSSLDMTNYGYTF	TGTGCCAGCAGTTACTCCTCGTTGGATATGACTAACTATGGCTACACCTTC
TRBV2	many	TRBJ1-5	.	CASSTVGNQPQHF	TGTGCCAGCAGTACGGTAGGAAATCAGCCCCAGCATTTT
TRBV2	many	TRBJ2-5	.	CATSIRFIETQYF	TGTGCCACCAGTATACGGTTTATAGAGACCCAGTACTTC
TRBV5-1	many	TRBJ2-1	.	CASSFGAGSYNEQFF	TGCGCCAGCAGCTTTGGGGCGGGGAGCTACAATGAGCAGTTCTTC
TRBV11-2	many	TRBJ2-1	TRBD2	CASSPRIAGDHEQFF	TGTGCCAGCAGCCCCCGGATAGCGGGGGACCATGAGCAGTTCTTC
TRBV11-3	few	TRBJ2-2	.	CASSHPGQIKAGELFF	TGTGCCAGCAGCCACCCGGGACAAATAAAAGCCGGGGAGCTGTTTTTT
TRBV7-9	many	TRBJ2-1	.	CASSVLPGPYEQFF	TGTGCCAGCAGCGTACTGCCAGGACCTTATGAGCAGTTCTTC
TRBV28	few	TRBJ1-1	TRBD1	CASSPTLGRGGWNTEAFF	TGTGCCAGCAGCCCAACCCTTGGCAGGGGGGGCTGGAACACTGAAGCTTTCTTT
TRBV29-1	many	TRBJ2-3	TRBD1	CSATGTGGSDTQYF	TGCAGCGCAACCGGGACAGGGGGTTCAGATACGCAGTATTTT
TRBV7-3	many	TRBJ2-7	.	CASSRTARHEQYF	TGTGCCAGCAGCCGGACCGCCAGGCACGAGCAGTACTTC
TRBV5-1	many	TRBJ1-4	.	CASSPQWRARSTNEKLFF	TGCGCCAGCAGCCCCCAGTGGAGGGCAAGATCAACTAATGAAAAACTGTTTTTT
TRBV10-3	many	TRBJ2-3	TRBD2	CAIRDGGAPDTQYF	TGTGCCATCAGGGACGGGGGGGCCCCAGATACGCAGTATTTT
TRBV7-9	many	TRBJ1-2	TRBD1	CASSLDTDRGRLGGYTF	TGTGCCAGCAGCTTAGATACAGACAGGGGGCGTCTAGGTGGCTACACCTTC
TRBV3-1	many	TRBJ2-1	.	CASSQGGIAAYNEQFF	TGTGCCAGCAGCCAAGGCGGGATAGCGGCCTACAATGAGCAGTTCTTC
TRBV5-1	.	TRBJ2-7	.	CASSLAGVLSYEQYF	TGCGCCAGCAGCTTGGCAGGGGTTCTCTCCTACGAGCAGTACTTC
TRBV6-2/TRBV6-3	many	TRBJ2-7	.	CASSYPRQGRTYEQYF	TGTGCCAGCAGTTACCCCCGCCAGGGTAGGACCTACGAGCAGTACTTC
TRBV20-1	.	TRBJ2-3	TRBD1	CSSTGGYLADTQYF	TGCAGCTCCACAGGGGGCTATTTAGCAGATACGCAGTATTTT
TRBV20-1	few	TRBJ1-2	.	CRGAAGDRIYGYTF	TGCAGGGGGGCGGCAGGGGATCGGATCTATGGCTACACCTTC
TRBV5-6	few	TRBJ1-3	.	CASSLPGSSGNTIYF	TGTGCCAGCAGCTTACCTGGGAGCTCTGGAAACACCATATATTTT
TRBV7-8	many	TRBJ2-1	TRBD2	CASSLLAGGRNEQFF	TGTGCCAGCAGCTTACTAGCGGGGGGGCGTAATGAGCAGTTCTTC
TRBV6-2/TRBV6-3	many	TRBJ2-1	.	CASSYSLNEQFF	TGTGCCAGCAGTTACTCGTTAAATGAGCAGTTCTTC
TRBV6-2/TRBV6-3	.	TRBJ2-3	.	CASCSRAPYTDTQYF	TGTGCCAGCTGTTCGAGGGCTCCCTACACAGATACGCAGTATTTT
TRBV6-1	few	TRBJ2-7	.	CASSRWSEQYF	TGTGCCAGCAGCCGTTGGTCCGAGCAGTACTTC
TRBV15	many	TRBJ2-5	TRBD1	CATSRMRQGQETQYF	TGTGCCACCAGCAGAATGAGACAGGGTCAAGAGACCCAGTACTTC
TRBV25-1	many	TRBJ2-1	TRBD2	CASSELLRLAGGYNEQFF	TGTGCCAGCAGTGAACTACTCCGACTAGCGGGGGGCTACAATGAGCAGTTCTTC
TRBV6-1	many	TRBJ1-4	.	CASSTGGLTNEKLFF	TGTGCCAGCAGTACGGGGGGGCTGACTAATGAAAAACTGTTTTTT
TRBV13	few	TRBJ1-2	TRBD1	CASSLTGGDYGYTF	TGTGCCAGCAGCTTGACAGGGGGCGACTATGGCTACACCTTC
TRBV6-1	.	TRBJ1-6	.	CASSRGGSASHNSPLHF	TGTGCCAGCTCACGAGGGGGGTCCGCGTCACATAATTCACCCCTCCACTTT
TRBV5-1	many	TRBJ2-1	TRBD2	CASSLGLAGFNEQFF	TGCGCCAGCAGCTTGGGACTAGCGGGGTTTAATGAGCAGTTCTTC
TRBV7-9	many	TRBJ1-6	.	CASSSFGGIYNSPLHF	TGTGCCAGCAGCTCTTTTGGGGGAATCTATAATTCACCCCTCCACTTT
TRBV29-1	many	TRBJ2-5	TRBD1	CSEKGDRLWETQYF	TGCAGTGAAAAAGGGGACAGGCTCTGGGAGACCCAGTACTTC
TRBV7-2	many	TRBJ2-5	.	CASSSGGGETQYF	TGTGCCAGCAGCTCTGGGGGCGGAGAGACCCAGTACTTC
TRBV6-2/TRBV6-3	many	TRBJ1-2	TRBD1	CASSGRRWTGFGYTF	TGTGCCAGCAGTGGACGCCGTTGGACAGGGTTTGGCTACACCTTC
TRBV24-1	few	TRBJ2-1	TRBD2	CATSDRLARLNEQFF	TGTGCCACCAGTGATAGACTAGCTCGGCTCAATGAGCAGTTCTTC
TRBV27	.	TRBJ2-1	TRBD2	CASSDRDYNNEQFF	TGTGCCAGCAGTGACCGGGACTATAACAATGAGCAGTTCTTC